The clone carrying this T cell receptor (beta chain) occurred a few times. Antigen: not known. The data were taken from a study of Ad26.COV2.S vaccination and SARS-CoV-2 variants. Whole-study findings and limits: Analytic work on TCR breadth and depth might have understated the full extent of total T cell responses. Recipients given vaccine exceeded placebo recipients in spike-specific TCR breadth.

The method was immunoSEQ multiplex PCR; TCRdb's version includes in-frame clones alone and lacks a portion of them. The sample holds over 110,000 clones, 86% seen once. CDR3 length equals 14 residues. V was shortened by 4 bases and J by 4 bases, with 13 bases between the two germline ends. Germline values: CDR1 SGHVS, CDR2 FQNEAQ. This receptor was identified in a human donor who had recovered from COVID-19. The material sequenced was peripheral blood, taken after recovery from COVID-19. The gene calls are TRBV7-8 and TRBJ1-1, with D perhaps matching TRBD1 (6 bases). CDR3 bases: TGTGCCAGCAGCTGGATAGGGGGTGGCACTGAAGCTTTCTTT. Translation gives CASSWIGGGTEAFF.